The clone carrying this T cell receptor (beta chain) was observed a few times. Regarding time point: newly diagnosed GD, antithyroid drugs for less than 3 months. RNA isolated from PBMCs was used to make the TCR library. The record originates from a study of regulatory T cells in long-lasting Graves disease. Combining iRepertoire HTBI primers with Arm-PCR of CDR3 regions, the authors built TCR beta libraries. TCRdb re-called the multiplex PCR reads through MiXCR, storing one row per CDR3 protein. The sample contains some 340,000 distinct CDR3 sequences, 10% to 15% of which appear only once. This sample was shared with a second study, whose subject was T cells in Graves' hyperthyroidism and ophthalmopathy.

The origin of this receptor is a young woman with Graves disease. The sequencing used peripheral blood mononuclear cells (PBMCs), collected at new diagnosis, from a patient treated with antithyroid drugs.

The CDR3 is CASRAPGETEAFF. The CDR3 DNA sequence: TGTGCCAGCAGAGCCCCAGGGGAAACTGAAGCTTTCTTT. The V gene is TRBV9, the J gene TRBJ1-1, with a weak D call TRBD1 (6 bases). Trimming cost V 5 bases and J 5 bases, with 13 bases left between them. The CDR3 totals 13 residues. Germline V gene lookup returns CDR1 SGDLS and CDR2 YYNGEE. The full variable domain, in which reference TRBV9 and TRBJ1-1 provide the parts outside the CDR3, is DSGVTQTPKHLITATGQRVTLRCSPRSGDLSVYWYQQSLDQGLQFLIQYYNGEERAKGNILERFSAQQFPDLHSELNLSSLELGDSALYFCASRAPGETEAFFGQGTRLTVV.